What follows are 4 T cell receptor beta chains derived from one specimen sequenced in a study of shared clonotypes between healthy human individuals. The method was immunoSEQ multiplex PCR; TCRdb's version includes in-frame clones alone and lacks a portion of them. The sample lists about 1,800,000 clones; approximately 95% were seen once. It was CD45RO-negative cells, positively selected for CCR7, that made up naive CD8 cells, with terminally differentiated effector memory CD45RA+ cells excluded. Sequencing used naive CD8+ T cells sorted from blood. These receptors came from a man between 18 and 29 years old in good health.

The rearrangement uses TRBV7-8 and TRBJ1-1; D may be TRBD1 (5 bases). V was trimmed by 2 bases and J by 1 base, leaving 8 bases between them. CDR1 is SGHVS, CDR2 FQNEAQ, per germline. The CDR3 sequence is 14 residues long. The CDR3 nucleotides are TGTGCCAGCAGCTTAACAGGAGCGAACACTGAAGCTTTCTTT. Translated: CASSLTGANTEAFF.

The chain carries TRBV19 and TRBJ2-2, with a weak D call TRBD2 (5 bases). The CDR3 sequence is 12 residues long. Trimming shortened V by 9 bases and J by 5 bases, and 10 bases separated the two germline ends. From germline, CDR1 is LNHDA and CDR2 SQIVND (reference sequence). The CDR3 DNA reads as TGTGCCAGCCATACGGGGACCGGGGAGCTGTTTTTT. This gives the protein CASHTGTGELFF.

This clone has just a few counts. This chain connects TRBV11-3 to TRBJ2-1; D remains unclear. The CDR3 runs to 13 residues. Between the trimmed V and J ends, which lost 4 bases and 0 bases, there was a span of 4 bases. The V gene's germline CDR1 is SGHNT and CDR2 YENEEA. Here the CDR3 reads CASSSASYNEQFF. In DNA form, the CDR3 reads TGTGCCAGCAGCTCAGCCTCCTACAATGAGCAGTTCTTC.

The genes are TRBV27 and TRBJ2-5; 7 bases agree with TRBD1. The ends lost 4 bases at V and 4 bases at J; junction bases unmatched: 9. CDR3 size: 15 residues. The germline V gene encodes CDR1 MNHEY and CDR2 SMNVEV (reference sequence). The CDR3 coding sequence is TGTGCCAGCAGTTCTATCGCAGGGGGTGGAGAGACCCAGTACTTC. Its protein is CASSSIAGGGETQYF.